These 18 T cell receptor beta chains were all obtained from the same sample, sequenced in a study of cytotoxic CD8 clonotypes in ibrutinib-treated CLL. Clones were read by immunoSEQ multiplex PCR, and TCRdb kept only the in-frame ones, dropping some. The table shows some 130,000 clones, with about three quarters occurring only once. Material: PBMCs, obtained after 24 months of ibrutinib treatment. The receptors stem from a human donor with chronic lymphocytic leukemia.

The chain couples TRBV6-5 to TRBJ1-3; D ambiguous. CDR1 and CDR2 from the germline V gene are MNHEY and SVGAGI. CDR3 length equals 13 residues. The V end lost 6 bases, the J end lost 4 bases, and 10 bases lay between the germline ends. CDR3 sequence (DNA): TGTGCCAGCAGCCCCCTCCGGGGAAACACCATATATTTT. It is translated as CASSPLRGNTIYF.

This rearrangement joins TRBV28 to TRBJ1-4; a weak D match, TRBD1 (6 bases). The CDR3 is 14 amino acids. Deletions cut 8 bases from V and 7 bases from J, with 17 bases between. Germline-derived CDR1 and CDR2 are MDHEN and SYDVKM. DNA of the CDR3: TGTGCCAGCGGGGGGCCACAGGGTGCTGAAAAACTGTTTTTT. It yields the protein CASGGPQGAEKLFF.

The chain carries TRBV28 and TRBJ2-2; D not certain. From germline, CDR1 is MDHEN and CDR2 SYDVKM. Trimming took off 7 bases at V and 4 bases at J, with 7 bases between the two ends. The CDR3 is made up of 12 amino acids. CDR3 amino acids: CASKQSTGELFF. CDR3 bases: TGTGCCAGCAAACAGTCCACCGGGGAGCTGTTTTTT.

In its sample, this clone was seen once. The J gene is TRBJ2-1, the V gene TRBV19; no reliable D call. The germline V gene has CDR1 LNHDA and CDR2 SQIVND (reference sequence). The CDR3 is 11 residues long. The V gene lost 6 bases and the J gene lost 6 bases, with 6 bases spanning the gap. In DNA, the CDR3 is TGTGCCAGTAGGGGCCGCAATGAGCAGTTCTTC. Translated: CASRGRNEQFF. The entire variable domain, with the rest obtained from reference TRBV19 and TRBJ2-1, is as follows: DGGITQSPKYLFRKEGQNVTLSCEQNLNHDAMYWYRQDPGQGLRLIYYSQIVNDFQKGDIAEGYSVSREKKESFPLTVTSAQKNPTAFYLCASRGRNEQFFGPGTRLTVL.

The gene calls are TRBV5-1 and TRBJ2-1, with 9 bases aligning to TRBD2. CDR1 and CDR2 (germline): SGHRS, YFSETQ. Unmatched junction bases numbered 9, after V lost 3 bases and J lost 8 bases. This CDR3 contains 15 residues. This CDR3 is CASSSRKGTSHEQFF. The CDR3 nucleotides read TGCGCCAGCAGCTCACGCAAGGGGACTAGCCATGAGCAGTTCTTC. Full variable domain (rest looked up from reference TRBV5-1 and TRBJ2-1): KAGVTQTPRYLIKTRGQQVTLSCSPISGHRSVSWYQQTPGQGLQFLFEYFSETQRNKGNFPGRFSGRQFSNSRSEMNVSTLELGDSALYLCASSSRKGTSHEQFFGPGTRLTVL.

The V call is TRBV20-1, the J call TRBJ1-1; D is ambiguous. This CDR3 comprises 11 residues. The germline V and J ends were trimmed by 1 base and 4 bases, with 4 bases remaining between them. Germline loops: CDR1 DFQATT, CDR2 SNEGSKA (reference sequence). DNA for the CDR3: TGCAGTGCTAGAGGGAGCACTGAAGCTTTCTTT. It specifies CSARGSTEAFF.

This clone was counted between two and nine times. V and J are TRBV9 and TRBJ1-2; D is undetermined. The CDR3 runs 14 residues. Trimming stripped 4 bases from V and 4 bases from J, with 14 bases between. In germline, CDR1 is SGDLS, CDR2 YYNGEE. The CDR3 nucleotides are TGTGCCAGCAGCCCCTCCGGACTTGGCTATGGCTACACCTTC. Translation gives CASSPSGLGYGYTF.

There are a few counts of this clone. This chain links TRBV6-6 with TRBJ2-4; 8 positions agree with TRBD1. The junction had 10 bases not matched to a gene; V was cut back by 4 bases and J by 8 bases. The germline V gene has CDR1 MNHNY and CDR2 SVGAGI (reference sequence). CDR3 length: 15 residues. The DNA for the CDR3 is TGTGCCAGCAGTTCCGCGGACAGGGAAGGGGACATTCAGTACTTC. Protein sequence: CASSSADREGDIQYF.

V usage is TRBV7-9 and J usage is TRBJ2-3; D gene ambiguous. Germline loops: CDR1 SEHNR, CDR2 FQNEAQ (reference sequence). The CDR3 extends over 13 amino acids. Trimming removed 5 bases from V and 0 bases from J, with 6 bases in between. CDR3 in DNA: TGTGCCAGCAGCATAAGTAGCACAGATACGCAGTATTTT. This gives the protein CASSISSTDTQYF.

The rearrangement links TRBV9 to TRBJ2-7; D gene ambiguous. Trimming left V 0 bases short and J 1 base short, with 5 bases between. Germline-derived CDR1 and CDR2 are SGDLS and YYNGEE. The CDR3 consists of 13 residues. CDR3 loop: CASSVVPSYEQYF. In DNA form, the CDR3 reads TGTGCCAGCAGCGTAGTTCCTTCCTACGAGCAGTACTTC.

The genes are TRBV11-2 and TRBJ2-7; D perhaps matches TRBD1 (5 bases). CDR3 length: 12 amino acids. Looked up from germline, CDR1 is SGHAT and CDR2 is FQNNGV. V gave up 5 bases and J gave up 3 bases, with 8 bases separating them. The CDR3 reads CASSPGHYEQYF. The CDR3 DNA is TGTGCCAGCAGCCCCGGACACTACGAGCAGTACTTC.

The V and J genes are TRBV5-1 and TRBJ1-4; D gene unclear. The CDR3 loop spans 15 amino acids. Germline CDR1 and CDR2: SGHRS and YFSETQ. V gave up 4 bases and J gave up 0 bases, with 10 bases separating them. In DNA form, the CDR3 reads TGCGCCAGCAGCCTCAACCGAGCAACTAATGAAAAACTGTTTTTT. Translating gives CASSLNRATNEKLFF. Filled out from reference TRBV5-1 and TRBJ1-4, the complete variable domain reads KAGVTQTPRYLIKTRGQQVTLSCSPISGHRSVSWYQQTPGQGLQFLFEYFSETQRNKGNFPGRFSGRQFSNSRSEMNVSTLELGDSALYLCASSLNRATNEKLFFGSGTQLSVL.

The chain employs TRBV30 and TRBJ2-1; D is uncertain. This CDR3 is 12 amino acids long. CDR1 and CDR2 (germline): GTSNPN, SVGIG (reference sequence). V was clipped by 2 bases and J by 9 bases, with 11 bases between them. CDR3 nucleotides: TGTGCCTGGAGTCCTCAGCCCTTTGAGCAGTTCTTC. Translating gives CAWSPQPFEQFF.

This clone was observed a few times. The rearrangement links TRBV9 to TRBJ1-2; perhaps TRBD1 as D (5 bases). The CDR3 covers 14 residues. CDR1 is SGDLS, CDR2 YYNGEE, per germline. Trimming left V 0 bases short and J 4 bases short, with 10 bases between. The CDR3 region is CASSVGDGPYGYTF. The CDR3 DNA reads as TGTGCCAGCAGCGTAGGGGACGGACCCTATGGCTACACCTTC.

This chain connects TRBV5-6 to TRBJ1-2; tentatively, D is TRBD1 (6 bases). Trimming pared 4 bases from V and 4 bases from J, leaving 14 bases between. CDR1 is SGHDT, CDR2 YYEEEE, per germline. CDR3 length equals 14 residues. CDR3 nucleotide sequence: TGTGCCAGCAGCGCTAGACAGGTCGGCTATGGCTACACCTTC. Its protein product is CASSARQVGYGYTF.

The J gene is TRBJ2-3, the V gene TRBV19; D may correspond to TRBD1 or TRBD2 (5 bases each). Looked up from germline, CDR1 is LNHDA and CDR2 is SQIVND (reference sequence). V lost 10 bases to trimming and J lost 4 bases, with 24 bases between them. This CDR3 region has 16 residues. The CDR3 sequence is CATHDGAETGADTQYF. In nucleotides, the CDR3 is TGTGCCACTCATGACGGGGCGGAAACCGGGGCAGATACGCAGTATTTT.

J is TRBJ1-2 and V is TRBV7-9, with D tentatively TRBD1 (5 bases). The V end was cut by 4 bases, the J end by 4 bases, with 10 bases between. This CDR3 is built from 13 residues. In germline, CDR1 is SEHNR, CDR2 FQNEAQ (reference sequence). CDR3 DNA sequence: TGTGCCAGCAGCTCGCGCGGGGGCTATGGCTACACCTTC. Protein product: CASSSRGGYGYTF.

This clone was seen more than once but under ten times. The chain uses TRBV25-1 and TRBJ2-2; the D gene is possibly TRBD2 (6 bases). Trimming took off 5 bases at V and 6 bases at J, with 16 bases between the two ends. The CDR3 totals 15 residues. Germline V CDR1 and CDR2: MGHDK, SYGVNS. The CDR3 DNA sequence: TGTGCCAGCAGTAAGGAGGTAGCGGCGGCCGGGGAGCTGTTTTTT. Protein: CASSKEVAAAGELFF.